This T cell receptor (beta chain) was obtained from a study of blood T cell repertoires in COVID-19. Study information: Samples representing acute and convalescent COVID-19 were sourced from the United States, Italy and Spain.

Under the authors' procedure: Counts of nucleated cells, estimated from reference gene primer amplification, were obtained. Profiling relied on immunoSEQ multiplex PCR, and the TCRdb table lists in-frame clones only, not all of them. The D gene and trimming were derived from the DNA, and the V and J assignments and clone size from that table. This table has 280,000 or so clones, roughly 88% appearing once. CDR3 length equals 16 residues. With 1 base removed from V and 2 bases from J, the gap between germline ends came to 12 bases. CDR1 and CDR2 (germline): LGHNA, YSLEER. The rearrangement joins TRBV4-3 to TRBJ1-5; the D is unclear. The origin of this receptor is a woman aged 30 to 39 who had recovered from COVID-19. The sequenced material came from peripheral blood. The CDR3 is CASSQVWANGNQPQHF. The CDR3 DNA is TGCGCCAGCAGCCAAGTGTGGGCCAATGGCAATCAGCCCCAGCATTTT.